Listed below are T cell receptor beta chains from one sample, sequenced in a study of blood T cell repertoires in COVID-19. Sequenced by immunoSEQ multiplex PCR; TCRdb stores in-frame clones only, minus some. This sample has about 260,000 clones, with 65% to 85% found just once. The sample consisted of peripheral blood. Every receptor here comes from a woman aged 40-49 years who had recovered from COVID-19. Each CDR3 is given with its conserved first and last residue. A D gene is named only where the DNA matches it firmly. Clone size is not always given. Where it is, it says once, few, many or a class for expanded clones.

clone size,D gene,J gene,V gene,CDR3 protein,CDR3 DNA
.,TRBD2,TRBJ2-5,TRBV6-5,CASCLAGGVRETQYF,TGTGCCAGCTGTCTAGCGGGGGGCGTTCGGGAGACCCAGTACTTC
.,.,TRBJ1-2,TRBV12-3/TRBV12-4,CASSFTPLGGYTF,TGTGCCAGCAGTTTCACTCCTCTAGGAGGCTACACCTTC
.,.,TRBJ2-3,TRBV5-6,CASSLGGSTDTQYF,TGTGCCAGCAGCTTGGGAGGGTCCACAGATACGCAGTATTTT
.,.,TRBJ1-5,TRBV2,CASRADSNQPQHF,TGTGCCAGCAGGGCAGATAGCAATCAGCCCCAGCATTTT
.,.,TRBJ2-7,TRBV11-2,CASSLVYRDTSYEQYF,TGTGCCAGCAGCTTAGTATATCGGGACACATCCTACGAGCAGTACTTC
.,TRBD1,TRBJ1-1,TRBV9,CASSVSGTGNTEAFF,TGTGCCAGCAGCGTATCAGGGACAGGGAACACTGAAGCTTTCTTT
.,.,TRBJ2-5,TRBV5-6,CASSLIGGAGETQYF,TGTGCCAGCAGCTTGATTGGGGGCGCGGGAGAGACCCAGTACTTC
.,TRBD2,TRBJ2-5,TRBV7-9,CASNESGGAKTQYF,TGTGCCAGCAACGAAAGCGGGGGGGCCAAGACCCAGTACTTC
.,TRBD1,TRBJ1-4,TRBV5-5,CASRLTGGGEKLFF,TGTGCCAGCAGACTTACAGGGGGTGGTGAAAAACTGTTTTTT
once,.,TRBJ1-1,TRBV6-2/TRBV6-3,CASSLMGQDTEAFF,TGTGCCAGCAGTTTGATGGGGCAGGACACTGAAGCTTTCTTT
.,.,TRBJ2-1,TRBV2,CASSVEGVAYNEQFF,TGTGCCAGCAGTGTGGAGGGAGTAGCCTACAATGAGCAGTTCTTC
once,TRBD1,TRBJ2-5,TRBV12-3/TRBV12-4,CASRRGQGETQYF,TGTGCCAGCAGAAGGGGACAGGGAGAGACCCAGTACTTC
.,.,TRBJ2-1,TRBV6-5,CASRSWRVDEQFF,TGTGCCAGCAGATCCTGGAGGGTCGACGAGCAGTTCTTC
.,TRBD1,TRBJ1-5,TRBV30,CAWSEGGGEPQHF,TGTGCCTGGAGTGAAGGGGGCGGGGAGCCCCAGCATTTT
.,TRBD1,TRBJ2-7,TRBV6-2/TRBV6-3,CASSPGQGFPYEQYF,TGTGCCAGCAGTCCGGGACAGGGATTCCCCTACGAGCAGTACTTC
.,.,TRBJ1-5,TRBV28,CASRTGYNQPQHF,TGTGCCAGCAGGACAGGTTACAATCAGCCCCAGCATTTT
.,.,TRBJ1-3,TRBV7-9,CASSFRADTRNTIYF,TGTGCCAGCAGCTTCAGGGCCGACACTCGAAACACCATATATTTT
once,.,TRBJ1-3,TRBV6-1,CASSEDSLNTIYF,TGTGCCAGCAGTGAGGACAGCCTAAACACCATATATTTT
.,TRBD1,TRBJ2-2,TRBV7-3,CASSLIGAPGQGSSGELFF,TGTGCCAGCAGCTTAATTGGGGCCCCGGGACAGGGTTCTTCCGGGGAGCTGTTTTTT
.,.,TRBJ2-7,TRBV6-5,CATTGVTDEQYF,TGTGCCACGACCGGGGTGACGGACGAGCAGTACTTC
few,.,TRBJ1-5,TRBV15,CATSRDLGFNQPQHF,TGTGCCACCAGCAGAGATCTCGGTTTTAATCAGCCCCAGCATTTT
many,TRBD1,TRBJ1-1,TRBV20-1,CSAGQAEAFF,TGCAGTGCCGGACAGGCTGAAGCTTTCTTT
.,TRBD2,TRBJ2-1,TRBV5-6,CASTRPGRDHNEQFF,TGTGCCAGCACCCGGCCAGGGAGGGACCACAATGAGCAGTTCTTC
once,.,TRBJ1-4,TRBV18,CASSPGHPRNEKLFF,TGTGCCAGCTCACCGGGACACCCCCGTAATGAAAAACTGTTTTTT
.,TRBD1,TRBJ2-5,TRBV24-1,CATSDHGQGPQETQYF,TGTGCCACCAGTGATCATGGACAGGGCCCACAAGAGACCCAGTACTTC
.,.,TRBJ1-4,TRBV6-5,CASTIRGGVGEKLFF,TGTGCCAGCACCATAAGGGGGGGAGTTGGTGAAAAACTGTTTTTT
.,TRBD1,TRBJ1-2,TRBV28,CASSLTGGQYGYTF,TGTGCCAGCAGTTTAACAGGGGGACAATATGGCTACACCTTC
few,.,TRBJ1-5,TRBV6-5,CASKGQGNQPQHF,TGTGCCAGCAAGGGGCAGGGCAATCAGCCCCAGCATTTT
.,TRBD2,TRBJ2-5,TRBV28,CASSLAGGLETQYF,TGTGCCAGCAGTTTAGCGGGGGGATTAGAGACCCAGTACTTC
.,TRBD1,TRBJ2-5,TRBV13,CASSLVAGGGQETQYF,TGTGCCAGCAGCTTAGTCGCAGGGGGTGGACAAGAGACCCAGTACTTC
few,TRBD1,TRBJ1-3,TRBV19,CATTLDRETGNTIYF,TGTGCCACTACTCTGGACAGGGAAACTGGAAACACCATATATTTT
.,TRBD1,TRBJ2-4,TRBV5-6,CASSLAGQGVSVKNIQYF,TGTGCCAGCAGCTTGGCGGGACAGGGTGTATCGGTCAAAAACATTCAGTACTTC
.,.,TRBJ2-7,TRBV20-1,CSVGRSTEQYF,TGCAGTGTTGGCAGGTCTACGGAGCAGTACTTC
.,.,TRBJ2-1,TRBV11-2,CASSSWGANEQFF,TGTGCCAGCAGCTCCTGGGGCGCAAATGAGCAGTTCTTC
.,TRBD1,TRBJ2-5,TRBV5-1,CASAGQGQETQYF,TGCGCCAGCGCGGGACAGGGCCAAGAGACCCAGTACTTC
.,.,TRBJ2-1,TRBV4-1,CASSQDQTDRSQFF,TGCGCCAGCAGCCAAGATCAAACCGACAGGTCTCAGTTCTTC
.,TRBD1,TRBJ1-3,TRBV5-1,CASSQGQGAGNTIYF,TGCGCCAGCAGCCAGGGACAGGGGGCTGGAAACACCATATATTTT
few,.,TRBJ1-2,TRBV28,CASSTRTEVDGYTF,TGTGCCAGCAGTACCCGGACAGAAGTGGATGGCTACACCTTC
.,.,TRBJ2-5,TRBV28,CASRKGRGNWETQYF,TGTGCCAGCAGAAAGGGGAGGGGGAATTGGGAGACCCAGTACTTC
.,TRBD2,TRBJ2-1,TRBV3-1/TRBV3-2,CASSGLRGGLYNEQFF,TGTGCCAGCAGCGGATTACGGGGGGGCCTATACAATGAGCAGTTCTTC